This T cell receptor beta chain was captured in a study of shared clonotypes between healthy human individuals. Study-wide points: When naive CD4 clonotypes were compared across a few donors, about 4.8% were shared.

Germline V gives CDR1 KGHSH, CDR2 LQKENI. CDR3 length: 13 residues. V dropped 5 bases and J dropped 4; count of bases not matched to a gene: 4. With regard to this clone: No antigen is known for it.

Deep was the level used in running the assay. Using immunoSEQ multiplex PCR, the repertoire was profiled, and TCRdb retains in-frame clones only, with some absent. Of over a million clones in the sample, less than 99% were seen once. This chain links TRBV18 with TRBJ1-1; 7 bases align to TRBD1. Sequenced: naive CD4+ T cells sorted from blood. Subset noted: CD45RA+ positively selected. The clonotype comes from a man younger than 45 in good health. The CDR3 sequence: CASSSDRATEAFF. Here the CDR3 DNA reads TGTGCCAGCTCATCCGACAGGGCCACTGAAGCTTTCTTT. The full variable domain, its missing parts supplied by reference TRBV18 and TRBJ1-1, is NAGVMQNPRHLVRRRGQEARLRCSPMKGHSHVYWYRQLPEEGLKFMVYLQKENIIDESGMPKERFSAEFPKEGPSILRIQQVVRGDSAAYFCASSSDRATEAFFGQGTRLTVV.